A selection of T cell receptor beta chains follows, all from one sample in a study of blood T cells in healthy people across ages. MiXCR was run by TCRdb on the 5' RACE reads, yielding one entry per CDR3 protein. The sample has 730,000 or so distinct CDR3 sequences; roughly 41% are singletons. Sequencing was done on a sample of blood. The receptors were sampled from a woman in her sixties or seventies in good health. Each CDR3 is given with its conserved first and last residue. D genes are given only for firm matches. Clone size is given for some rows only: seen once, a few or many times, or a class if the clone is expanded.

TGTGCCACCAGCACAAGACTAGCGGGAGAAGAGACCCAGTACTTC,CATSTRLAGEETQYF,TRBJ2-5,many,TRBV15,TRBD2
TGCGCCAGCAGCCAAGGATGGACTAGCGGGGAGACCCAGTACTTC,CASSQGWTSGETQYF,TRBJ2-5,many,TRBV4-3,TRBD2
TGTGCCAGCAGAACCAACAGGGGGCGGATAAGTGAGCAGTTCTTC,CASRTNRGRISEQFF,TRBJ2-1,-,TRBV27,TRBD1
TGTGCCAGCAGCCCAGGAGGGGGGCGCACAGATACGCAGTATTTT,CASSPGGGRTDTQYF,TRBJ2-3,-,TRBV7-7,-
TGTGCCAGCAGCAAAGCGCGTCTAGCGGGAGCAGAGGGAGATACGCAGTATTTT,CASSKARLAGAEGDTQYF,TRBJ2-3,once,TRBV21-1,-
TGTGCCAGCAGCTTAGCTTACAGGGTTAGAGGCAATGAGCAGTTCTTC,CASSLAYRVRGNEQFF,TRBJ2-1,-,TRBV11-2,-
TGTGCCAGCACCCAGGGGATGGGCGCGCAGTATTTT,CASTQGMGAQYF,TRBJ2-3,-,TRBV6-2/TRBV6-3,-
TGCGCCAGCAGCTTAAGACAGGGGGCACGGCAGCCCCAGCATTTT,CASSLRQGARQPQHF,TRBJ1-5,-,TRBV5-1,TRBD1
TGCAGCGTTGGAGAGTGGGATCAGCCCCAGCATTTT,CSVGEWDQPQHF,TRBJ1-5,-,TRBV29-1,-
TGTGCCAGCAGCCACAACAGGTTAAACACTGAAGCTTTCTTT,CASSHNRLNTEAFF,TRBJ1-1,-,TRBV3-1,-
TGTGCCAGCAGCTCCTGGGGGGGGGAGTTGGCAGAGACCCAGTACTTC,CASSSWGGELAETQYF,TRBJ2-5,many,TRBV7-2,TRBD2
TGCAGTGCTTACAGGGGCTTCGACAATGAGCAGTTCTTC,CSAYRGFDNEQFF,TRBJ2-1,-,TRBV20-1,TRBD1
TGTGCCAGCAGTTTGGAGTACGGGACATTTCGTGGAGATACGCAGTATTTT,CASSLEYGTFRGDTQYF,TRBJ2-3,once,TRBV27,-
TGTGCCAGCAGGTGGACAGGGCAGTTTCATCCCTACGAGCAGTACTTC,CASRWTGQFHPYEQYF,TRBJ2-7,-,TRBV27,TRBD1
TGTGCCAGCCGCCCCGCACTAGCGGGGGGGCAGAGCTCCTACGAGCAGTACTTC,CASRPALAGGQSSYEQYF,TRBJ2-7,few,TRBV13,TRBD2
TGTGCCAGCAGCCAAGATCGGTTCCTAGCGGGGTTACGAGAGCAGTACTTC,CASSQDRFLAGLREQYF,TRBJ2-5,few,TRBV3-1,TRBD2
TGTGCCAGCAGAGCCAATATTATTTTGACAGGGAACTATGGCTACACCTTC,CASRANIILTGNYGYTF,TRBJ1-2,once,TRBV6-2/TRBV6-3,TRBD1
TGTGCCAGCAGCTTGGCCGTGGGGAGCTCTGGGGCCAACGTCCTGACTTTC,CASSLAVGSSGANVLTF,TRBJ2-6,-,TRBV5-6,-